The 3 T cell receptor beta chains given below trace back to one sample, sequenced in a study of blood T cells in healthy people across ages. A second about 7 to 12 cycle PCR used barcoded and J-beta primers. From the 5' RACE reads, TCRdb called clonotypes with MiXCR, one entry per CDR3 protein. The sample has around 320,000 distinct CDR3 sequences, roughly 29% seen once. Sequencing was done on a sample of blood. The source of these receptors is a woman in her seventies in good health.

The V gene is TRBV5-1, the J gene TRBJ2-7; D could derive from TRBD1 or TRBD2 (5 bases each). The CDR3 sequence is 15 residues long. Looked up from germline, CDR1 is SGHRS and CDR2 is YFSETQ. Trimming took 0 bases from V and 2 from J, leaving 12 bases between them. The CDR3 sequence: CASSLAGALTYEQYF. The CDR3 nucleotides read TGCGCCAGCAGCTTGGCCGGGGCCTTGACCTACGAGCAGTACTTC.

This clonotype showed up just a few times. The genes are TRBV7-3 and TRBJ2-1; D remains unclear. CDR3 length: 14 residues. The V end was cut by 2 bases, the J end by 6 bases, with 11 bases between. From germline, CDR1 is SGHTA and CDR2 FQGTGA. The CDR3 loop reads CASSLVVGTNEQFF. The CDR3 nucleotides read TGTGCCAGCAGCTTAGTGGTGGGAACCAATGAGCAGTTCTTC.

The chain joins TRBV5-1 to TRBJ2-3; TRBD2 might be the D (5 bases). CDR1 SGHRS and CDR2 YFSETQ come from the germline V gene. Between the trimmed V and J ends, which lost 6 bases and 1 base, there was a span of 12 bases. This CDR3 has 14 amino acids. CDR3 nucleotides: TGCGCCAGCAACTCGGACTCGCGCACAGATACGCAGTATTTT. Translation: CASNSDSRTDTQYF.